Listed here are 10 T cell receptor beta chains from one sample, sequenced in a study of early T cells in non-severe SARS-CoV-2 infection. One entry per CDR3 protein results from TCRdb running MiXCR on the 5' RACE reads. The sample lists tens of thousands of distinct CDR3 sequences, more than 4.5% occurring once. The specimen comprised whole blood, sampled at baseline. The receptors were gathered from an adult who was a healthcare worker with PCR-confirmed SARS-CoV-2 infection or an uninfected control (not recorded which).

This clonotype was seen only a few times. The rearrangement links TRBV12-3 or TRBV12-4 to TRBJ2-1; no clear D gene. V lost 8 bases to trimming and J lost 5 bases, with 7 bases between them. This CDR3 comprises 11 residues. The CDR3 sequence: CASGRNNEQFF. CDR3 DNA: TGTGCCAGCGGCCGTAACAATGAGCAGTTCTTC.

The genes are TRBV6-2 or TRBV6-3 and TRBJ2-2; D is undetermined. The CDR3 has 13 residues. Germline CDR1 MNHEY, CDR2 SVGEGT. V was pared by 2 bases and J by 10 bases, with 11 bases between. The CDR3 loop is CASSYKPTEELFF. The CDR3 nucleotides are TGTGCCAGCAGTTACAAACCAACGGAGGAGCTGTTTTTT.

A few counts support this clonotype. The CDR3 nucleotides read TGTGCCAGCAGCCAAGACCAAACTAGCACAGATACGCAGTATTTT. Residues: CASSQDQTSTDTQYF. This chain uses TRBV3-1 with TRBJ2-3; no clear D gene. The germline CDR1 and CDR2 sequences are LGHDT and YNNKEL (reference sequence). Trimming shortened V by 0 bases and J by 0 bases, and 7 bases separated the two germline ends. CDR3 length equals 15 residues.

This clonotype was observed a handful of times. The chain couples TRBV12-3 or TRBV12-4 to TRBJ2-1, with a tentative D call TRBD2 (6 bases). The length of the CDR3 is 11 residues. The V end was cut by 7 bases, the J end by 9 bases, with 10 bases between. The CDR3 nucleotides are TGTGCCAGCACCCACGGGGGTGAGCAGTTCTTC. Translating it yields CASTHGGEQFF.

This clonotype has ten or more counts. The CDR3 DNA is TGTGCCAGCAGTTCCCTCTACGAGCAGTACTTC. This codes for CASSSLYEQYF. The chain has TRBV28 and TRBJ2-7; D not resolved. The CDR3 is made up of 11 amino acids. Trimming removed 4 bases from V and 3 bases from J, with 4 bases in between. Germline V gene sequence: CDR1 MDHEN, CDR2 SYDVKM.

This clonotype showed up many times. This chain joins TRBV29-1 and TRBJ2-1, with 15 bases lining up with TRBD2. This CDR3 contains 15 residues. J lost 7 bases, V lost 3 bases, and 4 bases had no gene match. Germline V gives CDR1 SQVTM, CDR2 ANQGSEA. In DNA, the CDR3 is TGCAGCGTTGATGGGACTAGCGGGAGGAGAAATGAGCAGTTCTTC. Translating gives CSVDGTSGRRNEQFF.

In its sample, this clonotype was seen a few times. The rearrangement joins TRBV30 to TRBJ2-5, with D perhaps matching TRBD1 or TRBD2 (5 bases each). CDR1 and CDR2 (germline): GTSNPN, SVGIG (reference sequence). V was clipped by 4 bases and J by 7 bases, with 16 bases between them. This CDR3 contains 13 residues. Here the CDR3 reads CAWNRQGVMTQYF. CDR3 sequence (DNA): TGTGCCTGGAATAGGCAGGGAGTGATGACCCAGTACTTC.

V is TRBV5-1 and J is TRBJ2-6; D perhaps matches TRBD2 (5 bases). The V and J ends lost 4 bases and 0 bases respectively, with 11 bases between them. The CDR3 runs to 16 residues. Germline V CDR1 and CDR2: SGHRS, YFSETQ. This chain's CDR3 is CASSPKAGSGANVLTF. The CDR3 DNA reads TGCGCCAGCAGCCCTAAGGCGGGCTCTGGGGCCAACGTCCTGACTTTC.

This clonotype was counted at least ten times. V gene TRBV12-3 or TRBV12-4 combines with J gene TRBJ2-5; 7 bases agree with TRBD2. The length of the CDR3 is 13 residues. Losses at the gene ends were 8 bases for V and 0 bases for J; bases not matched to a gene: 3. CDR3 sequence: CASGGGYQETQYF. CDR3 DNA sequence: TGTGCCAGCGGGGGGGGGTACCAAGAGACCCAGTACTTC.

This clonotype was observed a handful of times. V gene TRBV10-3 combines with J gene TRBJ2-3; D may be TRBD1 (5 bases). The CDR3 spans 14 residues. V lost 3 bases to trimming and J lost 5 bases, with 12 bases between them. Germline CDR1 is ENHRY and CDR2 is SYGVKD. As DNA, the CDR3 is TGTGCCATCAGTGATCCCAGGGCCGGAGATACGCAGTATTTT. This codes for CAISDPRAGDTQYF.